This is a list of T cell receptor beta chains from one sample in a study of a mutant IDH1 vaccine in newly diagnosed glioma. The method was immunoSEQ multiplex PCR; TCRdb's version includes in-frame clones alone and lacks a portion of them. The top ten clones hold 15% of a sample with 31,000 or so clones, 81% of them seen once. These receptors have no known antigen. This specimen consisted of PBMCs, obtained from a glioma patient whose treatment included an IDH1 peptide vaccine. The receptors stem from a man aged 25 to 45 with glioma. Each CDR3 is given with its conserved first and last residue. The D gene is left open where the match is weak. Some rows have no size entry. The others give once, few or many, or a class for an expanded clone.

D	size	J	V	CDR3	DNA
.	.	TRBJ1-1	TRBV6-5	CASRRDGTNTEAFF	TGTGCCAGCAGAAGGGACGGAACGAACACTGAAGCTTTCTTT
.	.	TRBJ2-7	TRBV5-1	CASSLGNSNSYEQYF	TGCGCCAGCAGCCTTGGCAATAGCAACTCCTACGAGCAGTACTTC
TRBD1	.	TRBJ2-3	TRBV7-9	CASSRTGGEGTDTQYF	TGTGCCAGCAGCCGCACAGGGGGCGAGGGGACAGATACGCAGTATTTT
TRBD2	.	TRBJ2-7	TRBV11-2	CASSFVAGAYLTYEQYF	TGTGCCAGCAGCTTTGTAGCGGGAGCCTATCTCACCTACGAGCAGTACTTC
.	.	TRBJ1-2	TRBV7-9	CASSLGGGLPYGYTF	TGTGCCAGCAGCTTAGGTGGGGGACTTCCCTATGGCTACACCTTC
TRBD2	.	TRBJ2-1	TRBV6-6	CASSLAGTSGRQQFF	TGTGCCAGCAGTTTGGCCGGGACTAGCGGGAGGCAACAGTTCTTC
.	.	TRBJ1-3	TRBV6-1	CASGRLVNSGNTIYF	TGTGCCAGCGGGAGACTCGTCAACTCTGGAAACACCATATATTTT
.	.	TRBJ2-2	TRBV6-5	CASSYSGGTGELFF	TGTGCCAGCAGTTACTCGGGAGGCACCGGGGAGCTGTTTTTT
.	.	TRBJ2-7	TRBV27	CASSRSTESYEQYF	TGTGCCAGCAGCCGCTCGACGGAGTCCTACGAGCAGTACTTC
.	.	TRBJ1-1	TRBV4-1	CASSQGTVNTEAFF	TGCGCCAGCAGCCAAGGAACGGTGAACACTGAAGCTTTCTTT
TRBD2	.	TRBJ2-1	TRBV30	CAFMTSGNEQFF	TGTGCCTTCATGACTAGCGGCAATGAGCAGTTCTTC
TRBD2	.	TRBJ2-2	TRBV18	CASSPLGTSVTNTGELFF	TGTGCCAGCTCACCTTTAGGGACTAGCGTAACGAACACCGGGGAGCTGTTTTTT
TRBD2	.	TRBJ2-7	TRBV2	CASSGLSGGAYEQYF	TGTGCCAGCAGCGGCCTTAGCGGGGGAGCCTACGAGCAGTACTTC
TRBD2	.	TRBJ2-5	TRBV11-3	CASSLTSGSETQYF	TGTGCCAGCAGCTTAACTAGCGGGAGTGAGACCCAGTACTTC
.	.	TRBJ1-2	TRBV10-3	CAISESKSARLYGYTF	TGTGCCATCAGTGAGTCGAAGTCTGCCCGGTTATATGGCTACACCTTC
.	.	TRBJ2-2	TRBV18	CASSPFESANTGELFF	TGTGCCAGCTCACCATTCGAGAGTGCGAACACCGGGGAGCTGTTTTTT
.	medium-sized	TRBJ1-1	TRBV7-6	CASSSSGTVGGNTEAFF	TGTGCCAGCAGCTCGTCCGGGACCGTTGGCGGGAACACTGAAGCTTTCTTT
.	.	TRBJ1-2	TRBV7-2	CASSLGLRPGNYYGYTF	TGTGCCAGCAGCTTAGGCCTCCGACCAGGGAATTACTATGGCTACACCTTC
.	.	TRBJ1-1	TRBV19	CATSTQGGTEAFF	TGTGCCACCTCTACCCAGGGCGGGACTGAAGCTTTCTTT
TRBD1	.	TRBJ2-7	TRBV4-1	CASSQPGQGYGEQYF	TGCGCCAGCAGCCAGCCCGGACAGGGGTATGGCGAGCAGTACTTC
TRBD1	few	TRBJ1-2	TRBV5-1	CASSGDRRDYGYTF	TGCGCCAGCAGCGGGGACAGGCGAGACTATGGCTACACCTTC
TRBD2	.	TRBJ2-3	TRBV27	CASGTSGKTDTQYF	TGTGCCAGCGGGACTAGCGGGAAAACAGATACGCAGTATTTT
.	once	TRBJ2-7	TRBV12-5	CASGHGSHEQYF	TGTGCTAGTGGCCACGGATCGCACGAGCAGTACTTC
.	.	TRBJ2-3	TRBV29-1	CSVTRLGTDTQYF	TGCAGCGTTACGAGACTAGGAACAGATACGCAGTATTTT
TRBD2	.	TRBJ2-3	TRBV19	CASSLQTSLVMGTQYF	TGTGCCAGTAGTCTCCAGACTAGCTTGGTTATGGGTACGCAGTATTTT
.	.	TRBJ1-1	TRBV30	CAWRKGAEAFF	TGTGCCTGGCGGAAGGGGGCTGAAGCTTTCTTT
.	.	TRBJ1-1	TRBV29-1	CSVKTANTEAFF	TGCAGCGTTAAGACAGCGAACACTGAAGCTTTCTTT
TRBD2	.	TRBJ2-5	TRBV18	CASSPRGGTSGEETQYF	TGTGCCAGCTCACCACGAGGCGGGACTAGCGGGGAGGAGACCCAGTACTTC
.	.	TRBJ1-1	TRBV5-1	CASSWRGMNTEAFF	TGCGCCAGCAGCTGGAGGGGGATGAACACTGAAGCTTTCTTT
.	.	TRBJ1-5	TRBV19	CASSIGPVGQPQHF	TGTGCCAGTAGTATAGGGCCCGTAGGGCAGCCCCAGCATTTT
TRBD1	.	TRBJ1-3	TRBV19	CASSELTGQGTGNTIYF	TGTGCCAGTAGTGAGCTGACAGGGCAGGGTACTGGAAACACCATATATTTT
TRBD1	.	TRBJ2-2	TRBV15	CATSRGQGANTGELFF	TGTGCCACCAGCAGGGGACAGGGGGCGAACACCGGGGAGCTGTTTTTT
.	.	TRBJ2-7	TRBV5-1	CASSLVVGNEQYF	TGCGCCAGCAGCTTGGTGGTAGGGAACGAGCAGTACTTC
.	.	TRBJ1-1	TRBV5-1	CASSLGPEAFF	TGCGCCAGCAGCTTGGGACCTGAAGCTTTCTTT
TRBD1	.	TRBJ2-5	TRBV2	CASSARTGPAQETQYF	TGTGCCAGCAGTGCCCGGACAGGGCCCGCTCAAGAGACCCAGTACTTC
TRBD1	few	TRBJ1-2	TRBV27	CASSSGQGGNGYTF	TGTGCCAGCAGTTCTGGACAGGGAGGGAATGGCTACACCTTC
.	.	TRBJ2-5	TRBV5-1	CASSLTVPQETQYF	TGCGCCAGCAGCTTGACAGTTCCACAAGAGACCCAGTACTTC
.	.	TRBJ1-2	TRBV9	CASSVVPGANYGYTF	TGTGCCAGCAGCGTAGTTCCGGGAGCTAACTATGGCTACACCTTC
TRBD1	.	TRBJ2-1	TRBV6-4	CASSDSNVGTVRPEQFF	TGTGCCAGCAGTGACTCGAATGTAGGGACAGTAAGGCCTGAGCAGTTCTTC
.	.	TRBJ2-1	TRBV6-1	CASSPLPSSYNEQFF	TGTGCCAGCAGCCCTCTACCGAGCTCCTACAATGAGCAGTTCTTC
TRBD1	.	TRBJ1-1	TRBV5-1	CASSPGQGAGAFF	TGCGCCAGCAGCCCAGGACAGGGGGCTGGAGCTTTCTTT
TRBD1	once	TRBJ1-1	TRBV30	CAWSSTGGPNTEAFF	TGTGCCTGGAGTTCCACAGGGGGCCCGAACACTGAAGCTTTCTTT
TRBD1	.	TRBJ1-1	TRBV7-6	CASSFLGQGIITEAFF	TGTGCCAGCAGCTTCCTCGGACAGGGAATCATAACTGAAGCTTTCTTT
.	few	TRBJ1-2	TRBV29-1	CSVERQGGGYTF	TGCAGCGTTGAGAGGCAGGGAGGAGGCTACACCTTC
.	.	TRBJ2-6	TRBV5-1	CASSSHLRARAVGANVLTF	TGCGCCAGCAGCTCCCATTTGAGGGCCCGGGCGGTGGGGGCCAACGTCCTGACTTTC
TRBD1	.	TRBJ2-5	TRBV18	CASSTAEGARETQYF	TGTGCCAGCTCAACGGCCGAGGGGGCGCGGGAGACCCAGTACTTC
.	.	TRBJ2-1	TRBV7-9	CASSPRVTITTYNEQFF	TGTGCCAGCAGCCCAAGGGTGACGATCACGACCTACAATGAGCAGTTCTTC
.	few	TRBJ1-2	TRBV9	CASSEWDTNYGYTF	TGTGCCAGCAGCGAGTGGGACACTAACTATGGCTACACCTTC
TRBD1	.	TRBJ2-7	TRBV7-8	CASSSGQGPYEQYF	TGTGCCAGCAGCTCGGGACAGGGGCCCTACGAGCAGTACTTC
.	.	TRBJ1-2	TRBV5-6	CASSPPGQNYGYTF	TGTGCCAGCAGCCCCCCGGGTCAGAACTATGGCTACACCTTC
.	.	TRBJ1-5	TRBV18	CASSPDVNQPQHF	TGTGCCAGCTCACCTGACGTCAATCAGCCCCAGCATTTT
TRBD1	.	TRBJ1-4	TRBV7-9	CASSLVTGEREKLFF	TGTGCCAGCAGCTTAGTGACAGGGGAAAGAGAAAAACTGTTTTTT
TRBD1	.	TRBJ1-2	TRBV30	CAWDRADGYTF	TGTGCCTGGGACAGGGCGGATGGCTACACCTTC